The next 3 T cell receptor beta chains were all read from a single sample in a study of shared clonotypes between healthy human individuals. Assay: immunoSEQ multiplex PCR; the TCRdb copy retains only in-frame clones and omits some. The profile shows approximately 320,000 clones, over 65% of them singletons. The sample consisted of memory CD4+ T cells sorted from blood. The subset was: CD45RA-negative fraction. These receptors were obtained from a man aged 25 to 45 in good health.

The chain is built from TRBV5-4 and TRBJ2-3; D is undetermined. This CDR3 is built from 13 residues. Germline V gene sequence: CDR1 SGHNT, CDR2 YYREEE (reference sequence). V was shortened by 0 bases and J by 7 bases, with 9 bases between the two germline ends. The CDR3 DNA reads TGTGCCAGCAGCTTGGCCGGACCCAATACGCAGTATTTT. Translation: CASSLAGPNTQYF.

The V call is TRBV27, the J call TRBJ2-6; no definite D call. Germline assignment: CDR1 MNHEY and CDR2 SMNVEV (reference sequence). Trimming shortened V by 5 bases and J by 1 base, and 18 bases separated the two germline ends. This CDR3 is 18 amino acids long. The CDR3 spells CASSRVVALSSGANVLTF. CDR3 nucleotides: TGTGCCAGCAGTCGCGTGGTGGCGCTAAGTTCTGGGGCCAACGTCCTGACTTTC.

About this clone itself: This may arise from a read error, as a much more abundant clone is one base away. The rearrangement uses TRBV5-1 and TRBJ2-2, with D tentatively TRBD2 (6 bases). The germline CDR1 and CDR2 sequences are SGHRS and YFSETQ. Trimming took 4 bases from V and 2 from J, leaving 21 bases between them. The CDR3 is 18 amino acids. The CDR3 DNA sequence: TGCGCCAGCAGCGTAGGACCGATCCGGGACTCTAACACCGGGGAGCTGTTTTTT. Residues: CASSVGPIRDSNTGELFF.